This T cell receptor (beta chain) was obtained from a study of CXCR3-negative and CXCR3-positive naive CD8 T cells. Researchers reported sorting every CD8+ T cell subset in triplicate, around 300,000 cells per sort. CD45RO-CCR7+CD27+CD95- was the phenotype of naive CD8+ T cells. Researchers prepared the TRB cDNA libraries using 5' RACE with UMI labels. TCRdb re-called the 5' RACE reads; one entry per CDR3 protein, DNA not given. The sample has around 80,000 distinct CDR3 sequences; the top ten hold approximately 0.58%. On this clonotype: The target antigen is unknown.

CDR1 SGHDN and CDR2 FVKESK come from the germline V gene. This CDR3 contains 13 residues. Notes on the study in general: For CXCR3-positive naive cells, TRB CDR3s were more hydrophobic than those of CXCR3-negative naive cells. Comparably high diversity was seen in both naive subsets, and much lower diversity in memory CD8+ cells. Similar TRBV-TRBJ usage was seen in naive cells (both CXCR3-negative and CXCR3-positive), but memory cells differed.

The chain combines TRBV14 with TRBJ2-5. The sample was naive CXCR3+ CD8+ T cells from blood. Subset specified: CD45RO-CCR7+CD27+CD95- naive CD8+ T cells expressing CXCR3 (TNR3+). The origin of this receptor is a human donor in good health. Some clones in this sample may be carry-over from other donors' samples. This CDR3 is CASSQEILDAQYF.